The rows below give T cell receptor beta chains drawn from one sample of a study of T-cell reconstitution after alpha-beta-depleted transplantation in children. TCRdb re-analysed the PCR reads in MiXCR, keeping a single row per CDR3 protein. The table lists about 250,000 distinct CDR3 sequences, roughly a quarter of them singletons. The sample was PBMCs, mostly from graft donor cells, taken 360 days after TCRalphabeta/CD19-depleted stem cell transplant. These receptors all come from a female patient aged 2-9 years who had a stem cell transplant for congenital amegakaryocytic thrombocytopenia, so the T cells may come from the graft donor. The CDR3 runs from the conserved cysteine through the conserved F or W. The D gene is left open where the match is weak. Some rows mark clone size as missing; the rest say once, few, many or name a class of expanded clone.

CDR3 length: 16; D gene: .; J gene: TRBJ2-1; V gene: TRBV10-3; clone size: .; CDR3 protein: CAISQTSDPNYNEQFF; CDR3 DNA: TGTGCCATCAGTCAAACCTCGGACCCCAACTACAATGAGCAGTTCTTC
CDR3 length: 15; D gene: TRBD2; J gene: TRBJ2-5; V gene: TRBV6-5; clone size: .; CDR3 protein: CASSYKLAGQETQYF; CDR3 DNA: TGTGCCAGCAGTTACAAGCTAGCGGGGCAAGAGACCCAGTACTTC
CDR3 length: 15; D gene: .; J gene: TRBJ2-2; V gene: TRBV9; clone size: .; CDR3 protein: CASSDRLGNTGELFF; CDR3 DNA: TGTGCCAGCAGCGACCGACTAGGGAACACCGGGGAGCTGTTTTTT
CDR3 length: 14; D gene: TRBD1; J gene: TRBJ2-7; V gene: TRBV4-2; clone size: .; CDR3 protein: CASSPRDSSYEQYF; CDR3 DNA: TGTGCCAGCAGCCCAAGGGACAGCTCCTACGAGCAGTACTTC
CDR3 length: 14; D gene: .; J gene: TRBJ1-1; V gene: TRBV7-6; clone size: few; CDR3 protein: CASSLREDRAGLFF; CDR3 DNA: TGTGCCAGCAGCTTAAGGGAGGATCGGGCAGGTCTTTTTTTT
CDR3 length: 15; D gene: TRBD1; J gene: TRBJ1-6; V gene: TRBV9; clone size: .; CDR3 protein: CASSDRQGYNSPLHF; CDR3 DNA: TGTGCCAGCAGCGACCGACAGGGGTATAATTCACCCCTCCACTTT
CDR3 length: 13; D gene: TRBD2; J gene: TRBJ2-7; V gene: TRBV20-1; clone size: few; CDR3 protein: CSATSGSFYEQYF; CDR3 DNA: TGCAGTGCAACTAGCGGGTCGTTCTACGAGCAGTACTTC
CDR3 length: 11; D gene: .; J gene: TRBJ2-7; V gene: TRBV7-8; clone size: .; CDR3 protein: CASKIKGEQYF; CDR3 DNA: TGTGCCAGCAAAATTAAAGGCGAGCAGTACTTC
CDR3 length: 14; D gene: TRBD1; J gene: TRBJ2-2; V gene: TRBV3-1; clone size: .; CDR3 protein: CASSRDRGPGELFF; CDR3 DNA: TGTGCCAGCAGCCGGGACAGGGGGCCCGGGGAGCTGTTTTTT
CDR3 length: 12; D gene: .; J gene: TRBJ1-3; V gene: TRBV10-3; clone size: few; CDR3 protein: CAISISGNTIYF; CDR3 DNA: TGTGCCATCAGTATCTCTGGAAACACCATATATTTT
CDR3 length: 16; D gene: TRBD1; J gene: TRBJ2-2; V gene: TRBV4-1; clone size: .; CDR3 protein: CASSQVAGGFGGELFF; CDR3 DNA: TGCGCCAGCAGCCAAGTGGCAGGGGGCTTCGGCGGGGAGCTGTTTTTT
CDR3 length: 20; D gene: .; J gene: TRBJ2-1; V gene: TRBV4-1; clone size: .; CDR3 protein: CASSQVLKGTALSSYNEQFF; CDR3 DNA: TGCGCCAGCAGCCAAGTCCTAAAGGGAACAGCGCTGAGCTCCTACAATGAGCAGTTCTTC
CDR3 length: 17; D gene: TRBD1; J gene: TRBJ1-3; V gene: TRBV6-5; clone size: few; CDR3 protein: CASSYSTTGGLGNTIYF; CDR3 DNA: TGTGCCAGCAGTTACTCGACAACAGGGGGGCTTGGAAACACCATATATTTT
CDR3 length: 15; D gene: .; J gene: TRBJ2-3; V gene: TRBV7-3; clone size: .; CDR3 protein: CASSFTTDSTDTQYF; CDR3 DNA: TGTGCCAGCAGCTTCACGACAGACAGCACAGATACGCAGTATTTT
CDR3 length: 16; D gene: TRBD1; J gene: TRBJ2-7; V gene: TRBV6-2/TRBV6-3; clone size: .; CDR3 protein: CASSFSNRGIPYEQYF; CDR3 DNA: TGTGCCAGCAGTTTCTCGAACAGGGGCATCCCCTACGAGCAGTACTTC
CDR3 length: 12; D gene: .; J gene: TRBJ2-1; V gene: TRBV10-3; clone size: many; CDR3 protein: CAISGAYNEQFF; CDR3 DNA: TGTGCCATCAGTGGAGCATACAATGAGCAGTTCTTC
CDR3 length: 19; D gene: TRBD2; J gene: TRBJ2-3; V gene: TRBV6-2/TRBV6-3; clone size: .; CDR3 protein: CASSYQGTSGDPSTDTQYF; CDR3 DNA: TGTGCCAGCAGTTACCAGGGGACTAGCGGGGACCCTAGCACAGATACGCAGTATTTT
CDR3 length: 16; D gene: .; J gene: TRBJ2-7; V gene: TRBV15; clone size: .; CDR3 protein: CATSSGHGHGLIGQYF; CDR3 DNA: TGTGCCACCAGCAGTGGGCATGGACACGGTCTTATCGGGCAGTACTTC
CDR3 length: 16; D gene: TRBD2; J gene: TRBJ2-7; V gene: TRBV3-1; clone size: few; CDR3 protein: CASSQGPSGISYEQYF; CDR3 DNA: TGTGCCAGCAGCCAAGGACCTAGCGGCATATCCTACGAGCAGTACTTC
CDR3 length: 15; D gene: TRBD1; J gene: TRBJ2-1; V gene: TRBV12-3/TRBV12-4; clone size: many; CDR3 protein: CASNRGGTIYNEQFF; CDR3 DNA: TGTGCCAGCAATAGAGGGGGCACTATCTACAATGAGCAGTTCTTC
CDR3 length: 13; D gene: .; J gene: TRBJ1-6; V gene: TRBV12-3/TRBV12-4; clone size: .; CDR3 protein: CASSREAGSPLHF; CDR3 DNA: TGTGCCAGCAGTCGAGAAGCCGGGTCACCCCTCCACTTT
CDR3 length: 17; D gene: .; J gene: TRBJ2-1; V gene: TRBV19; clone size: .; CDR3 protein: CASSTPEGGQYYNEQFF; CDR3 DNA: TGTGCCAGTAGTACCCCCGAGGGGGGGCAATACTACAATGAGCAGTTCTTC